This T cell receptor (beta chain) was found in a study of T cells expressing NK-cell markers. General study findings and limits: Among CD8+ T cells from five or six donors, dominant NKG2C+ clonotypes accounted for roughly 1.0-7.0%. What remained unclear was the HCMV specificity of expanded NKG2C+ T cell clones.

To note about this clonotype: What it binds is unknown.

CDR3 length: 17 residues. The germline CDR1 and CDR2 sequences are LGHNA and YNFKEQ. Researchers built TCR beta cDNA using 5'RACE template switching with UMIs. TCRdb re-called the 5' RACE reads; one entry per CDR3 protein, DNA not given. The sample's table shows 300,000 to 450,000 distinct CDR3 sequences. V is TRBV4-2 and J is TRBJ1-1; TCRdb designates TRBD1, a call that cannot be tested without DNA. This sequence originates from a man aged 18-70 years in good health. Sequencing was performed on blood T cells: a sorted CD56 or NKG2C T cell subset, CD4+ or CD8+ T cells, or bulk PBMC T cells (not recorded which). The CDR3 spells CASSQDYRGIMNTEAFF.